The 30 T cell receptor beta chains below were found in one sample sequenced in a study of cytomegalovirus exposure and HLA in healthy donors. Use of 60 Vbeta and 13 Jbeta primers characterized the PCR. Data came from immunoSEQ multiplex PCR; TCRdb stores just in-frame clones and leaves some out. The table shows 99,000 or so clones, with 60% to 85% occurring only once. Material for sequencing was PBMCs. The receptors here all came from a woman aged 18 to 35 in good health and CMV-seropositive.

The chain couples TRBV5-4 to TRBJ2-5; 8 bases map to TRBD1. V lost 4 bases to trimming and J lost 5 bases; unmatched junction nucleotides: 4. CDR3 length equals 13 residues. Germline CDR1 is SGHNT and CDR2 is YYREEE (reference sequence). The CDR3 DNA is TGTGCCAGCAGCCCGACAGGGGTGGAGACCCAGTACTTC. Translated: CASSPTGVETQYF.

This chain uses TRBV5-1 with TRBJ2-1; 7 bases match TRBD2. Germline V gene sequence: CDR1 SGHRS, CDR2 YFSETQ. V lost 1 base to trimming and J lost 8 bases; unmatched junction nucleotides: 3. This CDR3 comprises 13 residues. Here the CDR3 DNA reads TGCGCCAGCAGCTTGCCTAGCGGAGATGAGCAGTTCTTC. This codes for CASSLPSGDEQFF.

V and J are TRBV9 and TRBJ1-2; 8 bases align to TRBD1. The ends lost 3 bases at V and 7 bases at J; junction bases unmatched: 8. Germline CDR1 SGDLS, CDR2 YYNGEE. The CDR3 loop spans 14 amino acids. The CDR3 region has the DNA TGTGCCAGCAGCGCGCGACAGGGGAGTGGTGGCTACACCTTC. This codes for CASSARQGSGGYTF.

The chain couples TRBV7-9 to TRBJ2-7, with D maybe TRBD1 (6 bases). The CDR3 covers 15 residues. Trimming removed 5 bases from V and 4 bases from J, with 18 bases in between. CDR1 and CDR2 (germline): SEHNR, FQNEAQ (reference sequence). The CDR3 DNA sequence: TGTGCCAGCAGCCTACAGGGCGGTACGGAGTACGAGCAGTACTTC. This codes for CASSLQGGTEYEQYF.

The genes are TRBV23-1 and TRBJ2-2; 10 bases line up with TRBD2. TRBV23-1 is an ORF, and what it does is uncertain. This CDR3 spans 16 amino acids. The junction had 4 bases not matched to a gene; V was cut back by 4 bases and J by 2 bases. CDR3 loop: CASSPGLATNTGELFF. CDR3 sequence (DNA): TGCGCCAGCAGTCCGGGACTAGCGACCAACACCGGGGAGCTGTTTTTT.

This chain links TRBV13 with TRBJ2-7; TRBD2 matches 10 bases. The CDR3 is 17 amino acids. Germline V gives CDR1 PRHDT, CDR2 FYEKMQ (reference sequence). V was clipped by 5 bases and J by 3 bases; unmatched bases: 13. The CDR3 loop reads CASSPERWTSGNYEQYF. The CDR3, as DNA: TGTGCCAGCAGCCCCGAGCGGTGGACTAGCGGAAACTACGAGCAGTACTTC.

This chain connects TRBV13 to TRBJ2-6; 7 bases align to TRBD1. There are 15 residues in the CDR3. CDR1 and CDR2 from the germline V gene are PRHDT and FYEKMQ (reference sequence). J was trimmed by 2 bases and V by 5 bases; bases with no gene match: 3. The CDR3 sequence: CASSGQGAGANVLTF. CDR3 sequence (DNA): TGTGCCAGCAGCGGCCAGGGGGCTGGGGCCAACGTCCTGACTTTC.

This chain connects TRBV10-2 to TRBJ2-7; 8 bases are shared with TRBD2. This CDR3 is 13 amino acids long. V trimming: 5 bases; J trimming: 3 bases; junction bases outside the gene matches: 3. CDR1 WSHSY and CDR2 SAAADI come from the germline V gene. Here the CDR3 DNA reads TGCGCCAGCAGTACCGGGACTAGCTACGAGCAGTACTTC. Residues: CASSTGTSYEQYF.

V usage is TRBV6-6 and J usage is TRBJ1-1, with TRBD1 matching 9 bases. After removal of 3 bases from V and 7 bases from J, the junction contained 6 bases not matched to a gene. This CDR3 spans 14 amino acids. CDR1 is MNHNY and CDR2 is SVGAGI in the germline V gene (reference sequence). The CDR3 DNA is TGTGCCAGCAGTTATGGGACAGGGAAGGATGAAGCTTTCTTT. It codes for CASSYGTGKDEAFF.

The DNA of the CDR3 is TGTGCCAGCAGCAGACTAGCGGGAATCGGTGAGCAGTTCTTC. Its protein product is CASSRLAGIGEQFF. The chain joins TRBV6-1 to TRBJ2-1; 11 nucleotides match TRBD2. J gave up 9 bases and V 6 bases, and 7 bases lay outside the gene matches. The CDR3 extends over 14 amino acids. CDR1 is MNHNS, CDR2 SASEGT, per germline.

The rearrangement links TRBV6-1 to TRBJ1-3; the D is unclear. The CDR3 sequence is 14 residues long. In germline, CDR1 is MNHNS, CDR2 SASEGT. V dropped 1 base and J dropped 0 bases, with 4 bases sitting between them. CDR3 sequence reads: CASSEGHSGNTIYF. CDR3 nucleotide sequence: TGTGCCAGCAGTGAAGGACACTCTGGAAACACCATATATTTT.

This clone is a singleton in its sample. V gene TRBV5-6 combines with J gene TRBJ2-7, with D possibly TRBD2 on 6 matching bases. V was trimmed by 6 bases and J by 6 bases, leaving 16 bases between them. The CDR3 runs to 13 residues. Germline CDR1 is SGHDT and CDR2 is YYEEEE. In DNA form, the CDR3 reads TGTGCCAGCACCCCCGGGAGTGGGGGCGAGCAGTACTTC. Protein product: CASTPGSGGEQYF.

Regarding this clone: The sample holds other DNA sequences that translate to the same CDR3. This chain uses TRBV7-9 with TRBJ2-7; TRBD1 matches at 10 bases. After removal of 5 bases from V and 2 bases from J, the junction contained 6 bases not matched to a gene. The CDR3 consists of 15 residues. Germline assignment: CDR1 SEHNR and CDR2 FQNEAQ (reference sequence). This CDR3 is CASSPSGTGAYEQYF. The CDR3 DNA follows: TGTGCCAGCAGCCCCTCGGGGACAGGGGCCTACGAGCAGTACTTC.

Notes on this clone: This same CDR3 is encoded by further DNA sequences in the sample. The rearrangement uses TRBV28 and TRBJ2-7; TRBD1 matches 8 bases. CDR1 and CDR2 (germline): MDHEN, SYDVKM. This CDR3 contains 14 residues. V lost 3 bases to trimming and J lost 0 bases; unmatched junction nucleotides: 1. The CDR3 nucleotides read TGTGCCAGCAGTTTCGGACAGGGCTCCTACGAGCAGTACTTC. Encoded protein: CASSFGQGSYEQYF.

This sequence joins TRBV18 and TRBJ1-5; D call uncertain. The germline V and J ends were trimmed by 5 bases and 6 bases, with 8 bases remaining between them. The CDR3 has 12 amino acids. Germline CDR1 KGHSH, CDR2 LQKENI. As DNA, the CDR3 is TGTGCCAGCTCAACATCGGGTCAGCCCCAGCATTTT. As protein: CASSTSGQPQHF.

The rearrangement uses TRBV5-4 and TRBJ2-3; 9 bases line up with TRBD1. With V trimmed by 4 bases and J by 0 bases, 3 bases remained unmatched. This CDR3 has 15 residues. Germline-derived CDR1 and CDR2 are SGHNT and YYREEE (reference sequence). CDR3 coding DNA: TGTGCCAGCAGCCCAGGGACAGGGAGCACAGATACGCAGTATTTT. Translation: CASSPGTGSTDTQYF.

The chain uses TRBV5-6 and TRBJ1-1; a weak D match, TRBD1 (6 bases). V dropped 3 bases and J dropped 0 bases, with 9 bases sitting between them. Germline loops: CDR1 SGHDT, CDR2 YYEEEE. The CDR3 is made up of 14 amino acids. CDR3 coding DNA: TGTGCCAGCAGCTGGGGGACACTGAACACTGAAGCTTTCTTT. This sequence encodes CASSWGTLNTEAFF. Supplemented by reference TRBV5-6 and TRBJ1-1, the full variable domain reads DAGVTQSPTHLIKTRGQQVTLRCSPKSGHDTVSWYQQALGQGPQFIFQYYEEEERQRGNFPDRFSGHQFPNYSSELNVNALLLGDSALYLCASSWGTLNTEAFFGQGTRLTVV.

J is TRBJ1-2 and V is TRBV6-5, with 8 bases identical to TRBD1. The CDR3 has 13 residues. After removal of 7 bases from V and 4 bases from J, the junction contained 5 bases not matched to a gene. From germline, CDR1 is MNHEY and CDR2 SVGAGI. CDR3 protein: CASMTGVGYGYTF. In nucleotides, the CDR3 is TGTGCCAGCATGACAGGGGTGGGCTATGGCTACACCTTC.

The chain links TRBV28 to TRBJ1-3; D is possibly TRBD1 (5 bases). V was shortened by 4 bases and J by 6 bases, with 13 bases between the two germline ends. The CDR3 loop spans 14 amino acids. Looked up from germline, CDR1 is MDHEN and CDR2 is SYDVKM. The CDR3 is CASSSAGKANTIYF. CDR3 nucleotides: TGTGCCAGCAGTTCGGCAGGGAAGGCAAACACCATATATTTT.

The J gene is TRBJ1-1, the V gene TRBV5-1, with D possibly matching TRBD1 (5 bases). V shed 1 base and J shed 1 base, with 11 bases lying between them. This CDR3 contains 15 residues. The germline V gene has CDR1 SGHRS and CDR2 YFSETQ. Here the CDR3 reads CASSLFLGENTEAFF. The CDR3 DNA reads as TGCGCCAGCAGCTTGTTTCTAGGGGAGAACACTGAAGCTTTCTTT.

The V call is TRBV5-1, the J call TRBJ2-7; 10 bases align to TRBD2. This CDR3 comprises 16 residues. From germline, CDR1 is SGHRS and CDR2 YFSETQ. V lost 4 bases to trimming and J lost 7 bases; unmatched junction nucleotides: 14. CDR3 sequence reads: CASSLLIAGGGREQYF. In DNA form, the CDR3 reads TGCGCCAGCAGCCTCCTAATAGCGGGAGGAGGGAGAGAGCAGTACTTC.

This clone was counted once. V is TRBV6-5 and J is TRBJ1-2; tentatively, D is TRBD1 (5 bases). V was cut by 4 bases and J by 4 bases, with 16 bases left in between. CDR1 is MNHEY and CDR2 is SVGAGI in the germline V gene. The length of the CDR3 is 15 residues. The CDR3 DNA sequence: TGTGCCAGCAGTTCCAAGGGACTTTCGGGCTATGGCTACACCTTC. This codes for CASSSKGLSGYGYTF.

The chain links TRBV7-8 to TRBJ2-1; the match to TRBD2 covers 10 bases. V trimming: 5 bases; J trimming: 3 bases; junction bases outside the gene matches: 7. CDR1 is SGHVS, CDR2 FQNEAQ, per germline. The CDR3 covers 16 residues. DNA of the CDR3: TGTGCCAGCAGCCCCCCCGGACTAGCGGTCTACAATGAGCAGTTCTTC. This encodes CASSPPGLAVYNEQFF.

CDR3 in amino acids: CASTLDSLNTGELFF. DNA of the CDR3: TGTGCCAGCACTTTGGATAGCCTTAACACCGGGGAGCTGTTTTTT. The V call is TRBV6-1, the J call TRBJ2-2; D is uncertain. V lost 7 bases to trimming and J lost 2 bases, with 14 bases between them. The CDR3 totals 15 residues. Germline V gives CDR1 MNHNS, CDR2 SASEGT.

The chain joins TRBV15 to TRBJ1-5; D not certain. CDR3 size: 17 residues. V was shortened by 0 bases and J by 1 base, with 13 bases between the two germline ends. Germline CDR1 reads LNHNV; CDR2 reads YYDKDF (reference sequence). The CDR3 DNA is TGTGCCACCAGCAGAGATAGGGTCGAGGGCAGCAATCAGCCCCAGCATTTT. Translation gives CATSRDRVEGSNQPQHF.

This chain links TRBV29-1 with TRBJ2-1; 7 nucleotides agree with TRBD1. CDR3 size: 14 residues. The V gene's germline CDR1 is SQVTM and CDR2 ANQGSEA. V lost 2 bases and J lost 2; bases outside the gene matches: 3. The CDR3 region is CSVEKGATYNEQFF. CDR3 DNA: TGCAGCGTTGAAAAGGGGGCGACCTACAATGAGCAGTTCTTC.

V and J are TRBV6-4 and TRBJ2-4; tentatively, D is TRBD2 (6 bases). This CDR3 has 15 residues. V shed 0 bases and J shed 7 bases, with 13 bases lying between them. From germline, CDR1 is MRHNA and CDR2 SNTAGT. DNA for the CDR3: TGTGCCAGCAGTGACTCGCACGGGAGAGGGAACATTCAGTACTTC. As protein: CASSDSHGRGNIQYF.

Note on this clone: A read error may produce the germline difference seen at one junction end. The CDR3 nucleotides read TGCAGCGTGGAAGACCCAGGGGGCTTCGGGGATACGCAGTATTTT. Amino acid sequence: CSVEDPGGFGDTQYF. J is TRBJ2-3 and V is TRBV29-1, with 8 bases aligning to TRBD1. The germline V gene has CDR1 SQVTM and CDR2 ANQGSEA. The CDR3 runs 15 residues.

In DNA, the CDR3 is TGTGCCAGCAGTTTAGGGACAGTTTCTAACTATGGCTACACCTTC. It specifies CASSLGTVSNYGYTF. This chain uses TRBV6-6 with TRBJ1-2, with 7 bases lining up with TRBD1. V shed 4 bases and J 0 bases; nucleotides not matched to a gene: 5. Germline CDR1 reads MNHNY; CDR2 reads SVGAGI (reference sequence). The CDR3 has 15 amino acids.

The chain couples TRBV5-6 to TRBJ1-2; the D is unclear. CDR1 is SGHDT and CDR2 is YYEEEE in the germline V gene. This CDR3 is built from 15 residues. The V and J ends lost 4 bases and 7 bases respectively, with 20 bases between them. The CDR3 coding sequence is TGTGCCAGCAGCCAAGGCGGGCTAATCATTGCTGGCTACACCTTC. Residues: CASSQGGLIIAGYTF.